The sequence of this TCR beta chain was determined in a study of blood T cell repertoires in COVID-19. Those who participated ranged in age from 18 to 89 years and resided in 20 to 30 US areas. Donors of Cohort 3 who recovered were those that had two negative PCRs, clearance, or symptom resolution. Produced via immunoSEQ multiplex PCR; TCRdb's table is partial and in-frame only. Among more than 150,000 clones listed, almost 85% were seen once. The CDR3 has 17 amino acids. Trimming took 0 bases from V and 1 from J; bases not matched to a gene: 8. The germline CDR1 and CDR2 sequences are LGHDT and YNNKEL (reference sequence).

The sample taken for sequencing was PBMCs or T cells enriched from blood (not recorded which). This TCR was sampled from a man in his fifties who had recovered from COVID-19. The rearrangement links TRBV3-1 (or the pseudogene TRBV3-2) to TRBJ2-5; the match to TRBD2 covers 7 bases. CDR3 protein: CASSQETGGSVQETQYF. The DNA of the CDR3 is TGTGCCAGCAGCCAAGAAACGGGGGGATCAGTCCAAGAGACCCAGTACTTC.